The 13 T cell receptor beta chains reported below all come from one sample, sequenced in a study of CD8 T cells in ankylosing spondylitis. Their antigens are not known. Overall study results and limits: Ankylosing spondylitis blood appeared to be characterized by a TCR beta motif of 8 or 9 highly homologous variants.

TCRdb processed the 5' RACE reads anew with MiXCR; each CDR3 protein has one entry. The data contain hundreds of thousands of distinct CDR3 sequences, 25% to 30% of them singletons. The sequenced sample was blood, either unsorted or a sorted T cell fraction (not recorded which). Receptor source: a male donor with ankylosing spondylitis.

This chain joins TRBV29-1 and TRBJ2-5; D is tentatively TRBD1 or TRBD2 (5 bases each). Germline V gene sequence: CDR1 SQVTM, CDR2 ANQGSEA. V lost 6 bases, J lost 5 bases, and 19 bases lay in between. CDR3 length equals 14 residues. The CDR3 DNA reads TGCAGCGTCGTGCCCTCCCGGGACCGGGAGACCCAGTACTTC. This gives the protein CSVVPSRDRETQYF.

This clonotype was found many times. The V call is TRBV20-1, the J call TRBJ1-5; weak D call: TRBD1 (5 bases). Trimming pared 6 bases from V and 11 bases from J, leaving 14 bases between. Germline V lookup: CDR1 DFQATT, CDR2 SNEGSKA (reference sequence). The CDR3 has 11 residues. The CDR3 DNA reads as TGCAGTGCGCAGGGTTATGGGACCCAGCATTTT. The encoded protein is CSAQGYGTQHF.

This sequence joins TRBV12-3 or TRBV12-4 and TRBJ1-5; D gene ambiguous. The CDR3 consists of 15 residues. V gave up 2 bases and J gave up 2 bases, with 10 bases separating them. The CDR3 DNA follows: TGTGCCAGCAGTTTACCGGGGTCGGGCAATCAGCCCCAGCATTTT. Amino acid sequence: CASSLPGSGNQPQHF.

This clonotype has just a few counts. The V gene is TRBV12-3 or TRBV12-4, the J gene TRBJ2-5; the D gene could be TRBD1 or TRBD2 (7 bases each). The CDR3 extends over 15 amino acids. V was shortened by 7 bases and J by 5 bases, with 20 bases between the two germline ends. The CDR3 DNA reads TGTGCCAGCACCGAACCTCAGGGGGGAGGGGAGACCCAGTACTTC. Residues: CASTEPQGGGETQYF.

As DNA, the CDR3 is TGCAGTGCCCCCACCGGGACAAGTCAAGAGACCCAGTACTTC. This gives the protein CSAPTGTSQETQYF. The V call is TRBV20-1, the J call TRBJ2-5, with D possibly being TRBD1 (6 bases). V gave up 6 bases and J gave up 2 bases, with 16 bases separating them. The germline CDR1 and CDR2 sequences are DFQATT and SNEGSKA (reference sequence). This CDR3 has 14 residues.

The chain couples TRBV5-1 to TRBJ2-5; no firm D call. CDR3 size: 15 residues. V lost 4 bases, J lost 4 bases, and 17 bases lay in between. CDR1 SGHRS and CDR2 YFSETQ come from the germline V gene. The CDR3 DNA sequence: TGCGCCAGCAGCCCTGGTATAGCCGAACGAGAGACCCAGTACTTC. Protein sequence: CASSPGIAERETQYF.

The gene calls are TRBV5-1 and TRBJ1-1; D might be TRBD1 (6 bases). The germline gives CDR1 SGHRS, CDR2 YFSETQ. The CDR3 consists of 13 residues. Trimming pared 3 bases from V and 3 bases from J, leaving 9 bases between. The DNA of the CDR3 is TGCGCCAGCAGCTCTGCAGGGGACACTGAAGCTTTCTTT. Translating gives CASSSAGDTEAFF.

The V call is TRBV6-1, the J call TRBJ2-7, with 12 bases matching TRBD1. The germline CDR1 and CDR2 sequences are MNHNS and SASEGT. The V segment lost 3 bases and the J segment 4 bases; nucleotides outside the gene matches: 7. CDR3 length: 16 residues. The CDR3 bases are TGTGCCAGCAGTGACGCGTGGGGACAGGGGGCTTACGAGCAGTACGTC. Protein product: CASSDAWGQGAYEQYV.

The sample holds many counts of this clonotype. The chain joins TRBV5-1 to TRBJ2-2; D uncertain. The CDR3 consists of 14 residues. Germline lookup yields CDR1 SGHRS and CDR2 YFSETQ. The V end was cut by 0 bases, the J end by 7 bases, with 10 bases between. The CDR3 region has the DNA TGCGCCAGCAGCTTGGACCCTTTTGGCGGGGAGCTGTTTTTT. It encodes CASSLDPFGGELFF.

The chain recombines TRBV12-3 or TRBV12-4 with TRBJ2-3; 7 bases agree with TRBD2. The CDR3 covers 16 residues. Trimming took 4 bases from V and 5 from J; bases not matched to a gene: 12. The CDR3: CASSSRLAPVGDTQYF. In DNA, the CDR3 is TGTGCCAGCAGTTCTAGACTAGCCCCAGTGGGAGATACGCAGTATTTT.

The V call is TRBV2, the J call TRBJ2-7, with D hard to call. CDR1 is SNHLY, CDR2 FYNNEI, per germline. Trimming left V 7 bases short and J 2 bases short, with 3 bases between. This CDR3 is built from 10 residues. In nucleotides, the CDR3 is TGTGCCAGCAATCCCTACGAGCAGTACGTC. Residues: CASNPYEQYV.

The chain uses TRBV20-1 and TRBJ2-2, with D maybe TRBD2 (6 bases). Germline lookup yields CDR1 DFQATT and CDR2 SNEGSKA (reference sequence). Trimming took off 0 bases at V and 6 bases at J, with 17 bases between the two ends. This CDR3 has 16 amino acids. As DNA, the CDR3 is TGCAGTGCTAGAGATTTCCGGTGGGGGGTTTCCGGGGAGCTGTTTTTT. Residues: CSARDFRWGVSGELFF.

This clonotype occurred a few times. DNA for the CDR3: TGCGCCAGCAGCCCCGGGGGCAACGAGCAGTACTTC. Residues: CASSPGGNEQYF. The chain combines TRBV10-2 with TRBJ2-7; D tentatively reads TRBD1 or TRBD2 (6 bases each). With 6 bases removed from V and 5 bases from J, the gap between germline ends came to 11 bases. The CDR3 length is 12 residues. CDR1 and CDR2 from the germline V gene are WSHSY and SAAADI.